The clone carrying this T cell receptor (beta chain) is a singleton in its sample. Per the study methods: Estimates of nucleated cell counts were drawn from the amplification of reference gene primers. Only in-frame clones appear in the TCRdb table, and some are missing; sequencing was by immunoSEQ multiplex PCR. That table supplies the V and J calls and clone size; D and trimming were determined from the DNA. Among some 130,000 clones listed, approximately 74% were seen once. The data were taken from a study of blood T cell repertoires in COVID-19. Overall study: Sites across the United States, Italy and Spain contributed samples from acute and convalescent COVID-19. T cells, B-cell-depleted T cells, or PBMCs supplied cDNA or gDNA.

The sequenced sample consisted of peripheral blood. This receptor was obtained from an older woman with acute or convalescent COVID-19.

The CDR3 DNA follows: TGTGCCAGCAGCTTACTCCCTAGTGAGCAGTACTTC. Translating it yields CASSLLPSEQYF. The chain joins TRBV7-2 to TRBJ2-7; D ambiguous. The V end was cut by 2 bases, the J end by 7 bases, with 9 bases between. CDR1 and CDR2 (germline): SGHTA, FQGNSA. The CDR3 has 12 residues. Full variable domain (remainder filled in from reference TRBV7-2 and TRBJ2-7): GAGVSQSPSNKVTEKGKDVELRCDPISGHTALYWYRQSLGQGLEFLIYFQGNSAPDKSGLPSDRFSAERTGGSVSTLTIQRTQQEDSAVYLCASSLLPSEQYFGPGTRLTVT.